This is a list of T cell receptor beta chains from one sample in a study of blood T cell repertoires in COVID-19. Sequenced by immunoSEQ multiplex PCR; TCRdb stores in-frame clones only, minus some. Of approximately 350,000 clones in the sample, 75% to 90% were seen once. The specimen sequenced was PBMCs or T cells enriched from blood (not recorded which). The receptors stem from a woman aged 45-60 years who had recovered from COVID-19. CDR3s include the opening cysteine and the closing phenylalanine or tryptophan. Fields, in order: V gene, D gene, J gene, clone size, CDR3 DNA, CDR3 protein. The D gene is left open where the match is weak. Expanded clones are given a class, and other clones once, few, many or no size at all.

>TRBV7-2|TRBD1|TRBJ2-2|-
TGTGCCAGCAGCCCGACAGGGGTTAGGTCGACCGGGGAGCTGTTTTTT
CASSPTGVRSTGELFF
>TRBV9|-|TRBJ2-1|-
TGTGCCAGCAGCGTTTTGGGACTGGGTGAGCAGTTCTTC
CASSVLGLGEQFF
>TRBV30|-|TRBJ1-5|-
TGTGCCTGGAGTGGTGTAATTAGCAATCAGCCCCAGCATTTT
CAWSGVISNQPQHF
>TRBV5-8|-|TRBJ1-2|-
TGTGCCAGCAGCTTGGTCGACAGGACTTATGGCTACACCTTC
CASSLVDRTYGYTF
>TRBV18|-|TRBJ1-1|-
TGTGCCAGCTCACCACAACAAATCGACACTGAAGCTTTCTTT
CASSPQQIDTEAFF
>TRBV19|-|TRBJ2-3|-
TGTGCCAGTAGTATATTAGGGGCGAGCACAGATACGCAGTATTTT
CASSILGASTDTQYF
>TRBV20-1|-|TRBJ1-5|once
TGCAGTGCTAGTTGGGGAGGGCCCCAGCATTTT
CSASWGGPQHF
>TRBV11-1|TRBD2|TRBJ2-7|-
TGTGCCAGCAGCCCCCGCAGACTAGCGGGGGGCTACGAGCAGTACTTC
CASSPRRLAGGYEQYF
>TRBV2|TRBD1|TRBJ1-2|few
TGTGCCAGCAGTGCAAATCTTTTCGACAGGGGGGGTGGTGGCTACACCTTC
CASSANLFDRGGGGYTF
>TRBV30|TRBD1|TRBJ1-6|-
TGTGCCTGGAGTGAACAGGGGGCTTGGTCACCCCTCCACTTT
CAWSEQGAWSPLHF
>TRBV19|TRBD2|TRBJ2-5|-
TGTGCCAGTAGTTCGGGGGGGGCCTCCTGGGAGACCCAGTACTTC
CASSSGGASWETQYF
>TRBV25-1|TRBD2|TRBJ2-5|-
TGTGCCAGCAGCCCCCTACTAGCGTCGGGGGGAGAGACCCAGTACTTC
CASSPLLASGGETQYF
>TRBV5-1|-|TRBJ1-3|-
TGCGCCAGCAGCTCACAGGGTGGAGACACCATATATTTT
CASSSQGGDTIYF
>TRBV10-1|TRBD1|TRBJ1-5|few
TGCGCCAGCAGTGAGAAATTCGCAGGGGGCGGTCAGCCCCAGCATTTT
CASSEKFAGGGQPQHF
>TRBV28|-|TRBJ1-2|-
TGTGCCAGCAGTTCCCCCCCGGCGGGAGGCTACACCTTC
CASSSPPAGGYTF
>TRBV7-2|-|TRBJ1-6|-
TGTGCCAGCAGCTTAGGGCTCTATAATTCACCCCTCCACTTT
CASSLGLYNSPLHF
>TRBV12-5|TRBD2|TRBJ2-5|-
TGTGCTAGTTCCTACGCGGGAGGGCCAGAGACCCAGTACTTC
CASSYAGGPETQYF
>TRBV12-3/TRBV12-4|TRBD1|TRBJ1-6|-
TGTGCCAGCACGGGACAGGGGGGATCACCCCTCCACTTT
CASTGQGGSPLHF
>TRBV5-4|TRBD1|TRBJ1-2|once
TGTGCCAGCAGCTCGCCGGACAGGAGTTCAGCTAACTATGGCTACACCTTC
CASSSPDRSSANYGYTF
>TRBV6-2/TRBV6-3|-|TRBJ2-1|-
TGTGCCAGCAGTTATGGGGGGATAACCTACAATGAGCAGTTCTTC
CASSYGGITYNEQFF
>TRBV5-1|TRBD1|TRBJ1-4|-
TGCGCCAGCAGCTTGGGACAGGGGGCGTTTGGGAAACTGTTTTTT
CASSLGQGAFGKLFF
>TRBV7-2|-|TRBJ1-2|-
TGTGCCAGCAGCCCACAGAGAAACTATGGCTACACCTTC
CASSPQRNYGYTF
>TRBV11-2|TRBD2|TRBJ2-1|-
TGTGCCAGCAGCACGGGACTAGCGGGGGGGGATAATGAGCAGTTCTTC
CASSTGLAGGDNEQFF
>TRBV7-2|-|TRBJ2-5|once
TGTGCCAGCAGCTTCCAGGGGCGCCTAGAGACCCAGTACTTC
CASSFQGRLETQYF
>TRBV7-2|TRBD1|TRBJ1-1|-
TGTGCCAGCTCCCGGCAGGGGGCATCTGAAGCTTTCTTT
CASSRQGASEAFF
>TRBV7-3|-|TRBJ1-1|few
TGTGCCAGCAGCGGCACAGGGCTCACTGAAGCTTTCTTT
CASSGTGLTEAFF
>TRBV7-3|-|TRBJ1-1|-
TGTGCCAGCAGCTCTAAACAGGGTGAAGCTTTCTTT
CASSSKQGEAFF
>TRBV5-1|-|TRBJ2-4|-
TGCGCCAGCAGCTTGAGTACAGCAAAAAACATTCAGTACTTC
CASSLSTAKNIQYF
>TRBV6-5|-|TRBJ1-6|-
TGTGCCAGCAGTTACTCCTGGGGCTCACCCCTCCACTTT
CASSYSWGSPLHF
>TRBV7-2|TRBD1|TRBJ1-1|-
TGTGCCAGCAGCTTAGGAATAGGGCAGGGGGCTACTGAAGCTTTCTTT
CASSLGIGQGATEAFF
>TRBV10-3|TRBD1|TRBJ2-5|-
TGTGCCATCAGCACCCCGGGACAGCAAGAGACCCAGTACTTC
CAISTPGQQETQYF
>TRBV2|TRBD1|TRBJ1-4|-
TGTGCCACTAAACAGGGGGCGGATGAAAAACTGTTTTTT
CATKQGADEKLFF
>TRBV4-2|-|TRBJ1-3|few
TGTGCCAGCAGCCACGGCGGATCGTTTTCTGGAAACACCATATATTTT
CASSHGGSFSGNTIYF
>TRBV30|-|TRBJ1-5|-
TGTGCCTGGAGACTACCTGGGGGGGGGAATCAGCCCCAGCATTTT
CAWRLPGGGNQPQHF
>TRBV27|-|TRBJ1-3|-
TGTGCCAGCAGTTTAGAGGGCCCGGGGTATCCTGGAAACACCATATATTTT
CASSLEGPGYPGNTIYF
>TRBV6-5|-|TRBJ1-1|-
TGTGCCAGCAGTTCCTACTATGGGGGGGGGAACACTGAAGCTTTCTTT
CASSSYYGGGNTEAFF
>TRBV7-2|-|TRBJ2-5|-
TGTGCCAGCAGCTTCTTTTTCGGTCCCCGAGAGACCCAGTACTTC
CASSFFFGPRETQYF
>TRBV4-3|TRBD1|TRBJ1-2|-
TGCGCCAGCAGCCAACAGGGGGTAGCCTATGGCTACACCTTC
CASSQQGVAYGYTF
>TRBV5-1|TRBD1|TRBJ1-1|-
TGCGCCAGCAGCGGTCAGGGGGCGAACACTGAAGCTTTCTTT
CASSGQGANTEAFF
>TRBV20-1|TRBD1|TRBJ1-6|-
TGCAGTGCTAGTCTGTCGGGACAGGGTAATTCACCCCTCCACTTT
CSASLSGQGNSPLHF
>TRBV5-1|-|TRBJ1-1|-
TGCGCCAGCAGCCCAGTTTTGAACACTGAAGCTTTCTTT
CASSPVLNTEAFF
>TRBV19|TRBD1|TRBJ1-6|-
TGTGCCACGAAGGTTACAGGGGCGAATTCACCCCTCCACTTT
CATKVTGANSPLHF
>TRBV30|-|TRBJ2-2|-
TGTGCCTGGAGTGTACGGACTGCCGACACCGGGGAGCTGTTTTTT
CAWSVRTADTGELFF
>TRBV3-1/TRBV3-2|-|TRBJ1-1|once
TGTGCCAGCAGCCCCCTCCGGCAGGGTTCAACGGCAGCTTTCTTT
CASSPLRQGSTAAFF
>TRBV15|TRBD1|TRBJ2-7|-
TGTGCCACCAGCAGAGCCCTATTCGACAGGGGATCCTACGAGCAGTACTTC
CATSRALFDRGSYEQYF
>TRBV6-2/TRBV6-3|TRBD1|TRBJ2-1|-
TGTGCCAGCAGTTACCGATCGGGACAGGGGTCATACAATGAGCAGTTCTTC
CASSYRSGQGSYNEQFF
>TRBV6-2/TRBV6-3|-|TRBJ2-1|-
TGTGCCAGCAGTTATAAGAGGTCGGGTGAGCAGTTCTTC
CASSYKRSGEQFF
>TRBV6-2/TRBV6-3|-|TRBJ1-2|-
TGTGCCAGCAGTTTCCTCGGGTTTAACTATGGCTACACCTTC
CASSFLGFNYGYTF
>TRBV30|-|TRBJ1-5|-
TGTGCCTGGAGTGCCGGGAACGATCAGCCCCAGCATTTT
CAWSAGNDQPQHF
>TRBV7-2|-|TRBJ1-2|-
TGTGCCAGCAGCTTACGAGAAGGCCCAACAGTCTCAAACTATGGCTACACCTTC
CASSLREGPTVSNYGYTF
>TRBV5-1|-|TRBJ2-2|once
TGCGCCAGCAGCTTGGAAATGGCGGGACCGAACACCGGGGAGCTGTTTTTT
CASSLEMAGPNTGELFF
>TRBV9|-|TRBJ1-2|few
TGTGCCAGCAGCGTAGGTCGGGGGAACTCCTATGGCTACACCTTC
CASSVGRGNSYGYTF
>TRBV5-1|TRBD2|TRBJ2-3|-
TGCGCCAGCAGCTTAGGACTAGGAACAGATACGCAGTATTTT
CASSLGLGTDTQYF
>TRBV5-4|TRBD1|TRBJ1-1|-
TGTGCCAGCAGCTTGCCCCGACAGGGCACTGAAGCTTTCTTT
CASSLPRQGTEAFF
>TRBV6-6|-|TRBJ1-1|few
TGTGCCAGCAGTTATAGCGAGGATAACACTGAAGCTTTCTTT
CASSYSEDNTEAFF